This TCR beta chain was obtained from a study of a mutant IDH1 vaccine in newly diagnosed glioma (dated by TCRdb to the early 2020s). About the study as a whole: Patients received eight vaccinations in weeks 1, 3, 5, 7, 11, 15, 19 and 23, corresponding to visits V03 through V10. For exploratory analyses, longitudinal TCRB deep sequencing was carried out in approximately 25 treated patients wherever samples were available. The approximately 30 treated patients were approximately 62% male and about 40% female, with a mean age of 40.4 years. Peripheral blood samples were drawn at six visits, namely V03 (baseline), V05, V07, V10, V12 and V13. Before enrollment, most patients had been given radiochemotherapy with temozolomide as standard therapy, while the rest had received either radiotherapy alone or temozolomide alone. In the chemotherapy-containing groups, vaccination started alongside temozolomide cycles, whereas in patients who had radiotherapy alone it started 4-6 weeks after radiotherapy. Study-wide findings and limitations: It was noted by the authors that analyses of patient blood samples could not be reproduced owing to sample limitations. No apparent relationship was observed between pseudoprogression and alterations in the top peripheral T cell clonotypes detected by TCRB sequencing. Availability determined which PBMC samples were chosen for TCRB deep sequencing. Immune responses induced by the vaccine were seen in about 93% of patients across multiple MHC alleles.

Libraries were constructed by the immunoSEQ multiplex PCR assay. Following the manufacturer's protocol, the hsTCRB Kit was used to amplify rearranged TCR beta chain sequences. TCRB libraries were sequenced on an Illumina MiSeq. For the original study's pipeline: The proprietary platform of the kit vendor was used for demultiplexing, trimming and gene mapping. TCRdb's version of the immuneACCESS table is confined to in-frame rearrangements and falls short of the full clone set. An unresolved V gene accounts for under half of the shortfall where checked; the remainder is of unknown origin. From that table come the V and J calls and clone size; the DNA was used to work out D and trimming. The sample table lists some 40,000 clones, roughly 79% of them with a count of one. 4% to 6% of the sample comes from the top ten. Here V drops 4 bases and J drops 0 bases, and the junction holds 2 bases not matched to any gene. The CDR3 numbers 15 residues from cysteine through phenylalanine. The DNA shown is the 45-base CDR3, in frame from base 1. In the germline V gene (reference sequence), CDR1 corresponds to SGHKS and CDR2 to YYEKEE.

The sample's time point label, in plain terms: week 23, last vaccination. Each vaccine dose was 300 ug of a 20-mer mutant IDH1 peptide in Montanide, given subcutaneously with topical imiquimod. All donors had newly diagnosed IDH1-mutant astrocytomas of WHO grade 3 or 4 that showed loss of nuclear ATRX. The samples were drawn from NOA16, a multicentre, single-arm, open-label phase I trial in Germany that tested a mutant IDH1 peptide vaccine in humans for the first time. The DNeasy Blood and Tissue Kit was used to extract genomic DNA from EDTA blood for TCRB sequencing. The sample holds one count of this clone. The specificity of this receptor is unknown. No quality values exist for individual bases; no much larger clone is one base distant.

This TCR was recovered from a man aged 40-50 years with glioma. The input for sequencing was PBMCs, taken from a glioma patient whose treatment included an IDH1 peptide vaccine. The chain is encoded by TRBV5-5 joined to TRBJ2-3; 10 middle bases align to TRBD2. The CDR3 region reads CASSETSGSTDTQYF. The DNA reads as follows: TGTGCCAGCAGCGAGACTAGCGGGAGCACAGATACGCAGTATTTT.